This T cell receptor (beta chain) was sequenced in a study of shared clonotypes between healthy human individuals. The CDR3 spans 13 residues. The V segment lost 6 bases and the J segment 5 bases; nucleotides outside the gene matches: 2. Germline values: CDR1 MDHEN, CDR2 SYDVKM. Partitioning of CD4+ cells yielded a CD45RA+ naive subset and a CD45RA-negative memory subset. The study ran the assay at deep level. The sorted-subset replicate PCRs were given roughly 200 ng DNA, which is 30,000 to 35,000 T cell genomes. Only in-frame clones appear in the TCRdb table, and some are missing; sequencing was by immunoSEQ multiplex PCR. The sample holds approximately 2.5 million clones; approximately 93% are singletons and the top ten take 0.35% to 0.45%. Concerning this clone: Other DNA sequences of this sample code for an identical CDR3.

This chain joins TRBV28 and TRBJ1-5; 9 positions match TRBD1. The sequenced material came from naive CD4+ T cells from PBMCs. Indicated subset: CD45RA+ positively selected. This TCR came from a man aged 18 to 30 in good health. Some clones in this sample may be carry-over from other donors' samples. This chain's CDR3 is CASRTGGYQPQHF. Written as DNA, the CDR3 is TGTGCCAGCAGAACAGGGGGCTATCAGCCCCAGCATTTT.